This TCR beta chain was sequenced in a study of type 1 regulatory T cells (dated by TCRdb to the early 2020s). Broadly, across the study: The study characterized an in vitro protocol that generated a Tr1-enriched, alloantigen-specific CD4 T cell product named T-allo10. T-allo10 was being tested clinically in patients with hematological malignancies who were undergoing allogeneic hematopoietic stem cell transplantation.

Comment on this clonotype: Its antigen is not yet known. Base qualities are not provided; no much larger clone lies one nucleotide away.

According to the description, T-allo10 cells that came from the donor were anergic, were specific for host alloantigens, and could carry out alloantigen-specific suppression. V is pared back by 0 bases and J by 6 bases, with 13 bases lying between the germline termini. As encoded in the germline V gene, CDR1 is LGHNA while CDR2 is YSLEER. Its CDR3 holds 15 amino acids, cysteine through phenylalanine. The sequence is cut down to CDR3 DNA, 45 bases in frame from base 1. TCRdb lists the instrument as Illumina MiSeq. TCRdb handled the public reads itself, with Q25 trimming in fastp and clone calling in MiXCR, and kept productive beta chains. CDR3 protein duplicates are merged, each entry listing the most common genes and DNA. Within this sample are 60,000 to 80,000 distinct CDR3 sequences, with about 62% of them counted one time only. 7.6% of the sample comes from the top ten.

The sequence links TRBV4-3 to TRBJ2-3, with TRBD2 as a weak D call on 6 bases. Sequencing was carried out using cultured T cells, either the whole culture or a sorted T cell fraction (not recorded which). Sample cell subset or site, as interpreted from the label and publication: Tr1-enriched cell product generated in vitro against host alloantigens. The clonotype originates from a human donor in good health. The DNA sequence is as follows: TGCGCCAGCAGCCAAGATCCGGGGGTGAGGGATACGCAGTATTTT. It encodes CASSQDPGVRDTQYF.